This entry is about one T cell receptor beta chain. The TCR-sequenced patients were a few responders to pembrolizumab. The source of the sample is a study of PD-1 blockade in mismatch repair-deficient tumors. Whole-study context: Patients had about 13 mismatch repair-deficient cancer types and were previously treated and progressing.

Measured with immunoSEQ multiplex PCR; TCRdb has only the in-frame clones, and not every one. The sample consists of approximately 38,000 clones, roughly 77% of them appearing once. The clonotype was recovered from an adult with mismatch repair-deficient cancer. Specimen: peripheral blood, collected 4 weeks after starting pembrolizumab.

CDR3 coding DNA: TGTGCCAGCAGTCTAGCGGGTGACAATGAGCAGTTCTTC. Its protein product is CASSLAGDNEQFF. The chain combines TRBV6-4 with TRBJ2-1; 8 bases agree with TRBD2. The CDR3 has 13 amino acids. CDR1 MRHNA and CDR2 SNTAGT come from the germline V gene. Losses at the gene ends were 5 bases for V and 5 bases for J; bases not matched to a gene: 2.